Presented here are 19 T cell receptor beta chains from one specimen sequenced in a study of memory CD4+ T cells and cytomegalovirus serostatus. Single viable CD3+CD4+CD8-CD45RO+ cells were sorted as the memory CD4+ T cells. Sequencing used immunoSEQ multiplex PCR; TCRdb keeps in-frame clones, though not all of them. Here the sample spans 40,000 or so clones, roughly three quarters being singletons. Input material: memory CD4+ T cells from blood. The source is an adult in good health and CMV-seronegative.

The V and J genes are TRBV5-4 and TRBJ2-5; D ambiguous. Trimming took off 1 base at V and 5 bases at J, with 12 bases between the two ends. The CDR3 is 14 amino acids. The germline V gene encodes CDR1 SGHNT and CDR2 YYREEE (reference sequence). CDR3 residues: CASSLNKVAETQYF. The DNA of the CDR3 is TGTGCCAGCAGCTTGAACAAGGTGGCGGAGACCCAGTACTTC.

J is TRBJ2-7 and V is TRBV23-1; D gene uncertain. TRBV23-1 falls under the ORF class, with uncertain function. V was cut by 8 bases and J by 4 bases, with 24 bases left in between. The CDR3 consists of 16 residues. CDR3 bases: TGCGCCAGCGTCAGGCCCCACAAGGGTATCGTGTACGAGCAGTACTTC. Its protein product is CASVRPHKGIVYEQYF.

The chain couples TRBV18 to TRBJ2-5; D is ambiguous. This CDR3 spans 14 amino acids. The germline gives CDR1 KGHSH, CDR2 LQKENI. V lost 6 bases to trimming and J lost 5 bases, with 16 bases between them. CDR3 DNA: TGTGCCAGCTCGTCGACACAAATAGGGGAGACCCAGTACTTC. Its protein is CASSSTQIGETQYF.

This clone is a singleton in its sample. The rearrangement uses TRBV19 and TRBJ1-1; D possibly corresponds to TRBD1 (6 bases). This CDR3 comprises 14 residues. CDR1 and CDR2 from the germline V gene are LNHDA and SQIVND (reference sequence). Trimming pared 1 base from V and 11 bases from J, leaving 17 bases between. As DNA, the CDR3 is TGTGCCAGTAGTATAGGTTGGACAGCCACCGGGGCTTTCTTT. Its protein is CASSIGWTATGAFF.

The sample holds one count of this clone. V gene TRBV7-2 combines with J gene TRBJ2-2, with D unresolved. V gave up 2 bases and J gave up 2 bases, with 6 bases separating them. CDR1 is SGHTA and CDR2 is FQGNSA in the germline V gene. The CDR3 loop spans 14 amino acids. CDR3 protein: CASSLPINTGELFF. In nucleotides, the CDR3 is TGTGCCAGCAGCTTACCCATAAACACCGGGGAGCTGTTTTTT. Full variable domain (remainder filled in from reference TRBV7-2 and TRBJ2-2): GAGVSQSPSNKVTEKGKDVELRCDPISGHTALYWYRQSLGQGLEFLIYFQGNSAPDKSGLPSDRFSAERTGGSVSTLTIQRTQQEDSAVYLCASSLPINTGELFFGEGSRLTVL.

The J gene is TRBJ1-5, the V gene TRBV6-6; 7 bases agree with TRBD1. CDR3 size: 14 residues. CDR1 is MNHNY, CDR2 SVGAGI, per germline (reference sequence). V shed 4 bases, J shed 3 bases, and the junction held 3 bases outside the gene matches. The CDR3 DNA is TGTGCCAGCAGTTCCGGGACAGTCAATCAGCCCCAGCATTTT. Amino acid sequence: CASSSGTVNQPQHF.

CDR3 in amino acids: CASRISRAAEGYTF. The DNA of the CDR3 is TGTGCCAGCAGAATATCCAGGGCCGCGGAGGGCTACACCTTC. The J gene is TRBJ1-2, the V gene TRBV27, with D possibly matching TRBD1 (5 bases). V dropped 6 bases and J dropped 8 bases, with 19 bases sitting between them. Germline V gene sequence: CDR1 MNHEY, CDR2 SMNVEV (reference sequence). This CDR3 is 14 amino acids long.

The chain links TRBV18 to TRBJ2-1; tentative D call: TRBD1 (5 bases). The CDR3 spans 13 residues. The germline CDR1 and CDR2 sequences are KGHSH and LQKENI. The V end lost 6 bases, the J end lost 7 bases, and 13 bases lay between the germline ends. CDR3 sequence: CASSIGAGNEQFF. The CDR3 nucleotides read TGTGCCAGCTCGATAGGGGCTGGGAATGAGCAGTTCTTC.

This rearrangement joins TRBV2 to TRBJ1-1; perhaps TRBD1 as D (5 bases). This CDR3 is 13 amino acids long. V lost 3 bases and J 7 bases, leaving 12 bases between the germline ends. Per the germline V gene, CDR1 is SNHLY and CDR2 is FYNNEI. The CDR3 here is CASSDTGLSEAFF. CDR3 nucleotide sequence: TGTGCCAGCAGTGACACAGGCCTGAGTGAAGCTTTCTTT.

This clone was seen more than once but under ten times. The V call is TRBV29-1, the J call TRBJ1-4, with no clear D. Trimming cost V 7 bases and J 5 bases, with 11 bases left between them. The CDR3 sequence is 12 residues long. CDR1 and CDR2 (germline): SQVTM, ANQGSEA. CDR3 DNA: TGCAGCGGCGAGGACGAGAATGAAAAACTGTTTTTT. Its protein product is CSGEDENEKLFF.

The CDR3 loop is CASSYTDRPGELFF. Written as DNA, the CDR3 is TGTGCCAGCAGTTACACGGACAGGCCCGGGGAGCTGTTTTTT. The J gene is TRBJ2-2, the V gene TRBV6-5; the match to TRBD1 covers 7 bases. V was pared by 2 bases and J by 6 bases, with 3 bases of the junction left unmatched. Per the germline V gene, CDR1 is MNHEY and CDR2 is SVGAGI. This CDR3 is 14 amino acids long.

The rearrangement links TRBV6-5 to TRBJ2-2; 7 bases map to TRBD2. J lost 1 base, V lost 4 bases, and 6 bases had no gene match. Germline CDR1 reads MNHEY; CDR2 reads SVGAGI. The CDR3 consists of 16 residues. The CDR3 nucleotides are TGTGCCAGCAGTTCAAGCGGGACGGGGAACACCGGGGAGCTGTTTTTT. It specifies CASSSSGTGNTGELFF.

This chain joins TRBV11-3 and TRBJ2-7; 9 bases align to TRBD2. Trimming cost V 3 bases and J 3 bases; bases outside gene matches: 9. The CDR3 length is 16 residues. Germline V gene data show CDR1 as SGHNT and CDR2 as YENEEA. For the CDR3, the DNA is TGTGCCAGCAGCTTGCTGGGGTCTAGCGGGGTCTACGAGCAGTACTTC. Translating it yields CASSLLGSSGVYEQYF.

The V gene is TRBV7-9, the J gene TRBJ1-1; no clear D gene. V was clipped by 5 bases and J by 1 base, with 14 bases between them. This CDR3 contains 15 residues. Germline V gene data show CDR1 as SEHNR and CDR2 as FQNEAQ (reference sequence). CDR3 sequence (DNA): TGTGCCAGCAGCCCTACTGGGAATGGGAACACTGAAGCTTTCTTT. This translates into CASSPTGNGNTEAFF.

This clone turned up a few times. J is TRBJ2-6 and V is TRBV5-1; weak D call: TRBD1 (6 bases). The CDR3 loop spans 21 amino acids. The V gene lost 4 bases and the J gene lost 0 bases, with 26 bases spanning the gap. Germline loops: CDR1 SGHRS, CDR2 YFSETQ. Here the CDR3 reads CASSHVPGQERKDSGANVLTF. In DNA, the CDR3 is TGCGCCAGCAGCCACGTCCCGGGACAAGAGAGGAAGGACTCTGGGGCCAACGTCCTGACTTTC. Combining the CDR3 with reference TRBV5-1 and TRBJ2-6 gives the whole variable domain KAGVTQTPRYLIKTRGQQVTLSCSPISGHRSVSWYQQTPGQGLQFLFEYFSETQRNKGNFPGRFSGRQFSNSRSEMNVSTLELGDSALYLCASSHVPGQERKDSGANVLTFGAGSRLTVL.

DNA for the CDR3: TGTGCCAGCAGGTCCGATGGGGTAAACACTGAAGCTTTCTTT. Its protein is CASRSDGVNTEAFF. The chain uses TRBV7-2 and TRBJ1-1; D not resolved. Germline lookup yields CDR1 SGHTA and CDR2 FQGNSA. This CDR3 has 14 amino acids. V dropped 6 bases and J dropped 2 bases, with 13 bases sitting between them.

The J gene is TRBJ2-7, the V gene TRBV6-5, with D possibly matching TRBD1 (5 bases). Per germline, CDR1 MNHEY and CDR2 SVGAGI. CDR3 length equals 13 residues. Trimming pared 2 bases from V and 6 bases from J, leaving 11 bases between. DNA of the CDR3: TGTGCCAGCAGTTACCCAGGGAAAGCCGAGCAGTACTTC. Amino acids: CASSYPGKAEQYF.

The chain uses TRBV19 and TRBJ1-5; D possibly corresponds to TRBD1 (5 bases). V shed 3 bases and J shed 4 bases, with 13 bases lying between them. The length of the CDR3 is 15 residues. Germline lookup yields CDR1 LNHDA and CDR2 SQIVND (reference sequence). CDR3 in DNA: TGTGCCAGTAGTATTGGGGGAGGGCCAAATCAGCCCCAGCATTTT. Translating gives CASSIGGGPNQPQHF.

This chain joins TRBV10-3 and TRBJ2-7, with TRBD2 matching 10 bases. V shed 5 bases and J 7 bases; nucleotides not matched to a gene: 8. CDR3 length: 14 amino acids. The germline gives CDR1 ENHRY, CDR2 SYGVKD. CDR3 nucleotide sequence: TGTGCCATCAGTCCCCTAGCGGGAGCGGGAGAGCAGTACTTC. Translated: CAISPLAGAGEQYF.